The T cell receptor beta chain described here comes from a study of blood T cell repertoires in COVID-19. Study background: PBMCs, B-cell-depleted T cells, or T cells were the source of the cDNA or gDNA that made up the material.

This clone has just one count. In Seattle, patients joined the study during active infection and were tracked longitudinally. As originally analysed: Estimation of nucleated cell counts relied on the amplification of reference gene primers. Here immunoSEQ multiplex PCR was the method, and the copy in TCRdb shows in-frame clones only, minus some. V and J calls and clone size are given by that table; D and trimming were obtained from the DNA. This table has about 180,000 clones, roughly 81% appearing once. Deletions cut 0 bases from V and 0 bases from J, with 13 bases between. The CDR3 consists of 17 residues. The germline gives CDR1 SGHNT, CDR2 YYREEE (reference sequence).

This clonotype was obtained from a woman aged 80 or older with COVID-19, enrolled during active disease. Input material: peripheral blood. The genes are TRBV5-4 and TRBJ1-3, with D hard to call. The CDR3 reads CASSLGIGSSSGNTIYF. CDR3 nucleotides: TGTGCCAGCAGCTTGGGTATTGGCAGTTCCTCTGGAAACACCATATATTTT.